What follows is one T cell receptor (beta chain) and its context. The data were taken from a study of CD8+CD57+ T cells in acquired aplastic anemia. The template used for profiling TCR beta VDJ and CDR3 was genomic DNA. TCRdb itself ran the reads through MiXCR, one entry per CDR3 protein. Of roughly 290,000 distinct CDR3 sequences detected, approximately 58% appear once; the ten largest clones hold roughly 1.2%. CDR3 size: 15 residues. The J segment lost 6 bases and the V segment lost 7 bases, leaving 8 bases of the junction unmatched. The germline gives CDR1 SGDLS, CDR2 YYNGEE. Individuals selected for sequencing had exhibited CD8+CD57+ cell expansion on flow cytometry.

This chain joins TRBV9 and TRBJ2-1; 12 bases are shared with TRBD2. This sequence originates from a human donor with aplastic anemia. The sample comprised sorted CD4+, CD8+, or CD8+CD57+ T cells (not recorded which) from PBMCs. CDR3 sequence: CASGGLAGSVNEQFF. The DNA of the CDR3 is TGTGCCAGCGGAGGACTAGCGGGATCAGTCAATGAGCAGTTCTTC.